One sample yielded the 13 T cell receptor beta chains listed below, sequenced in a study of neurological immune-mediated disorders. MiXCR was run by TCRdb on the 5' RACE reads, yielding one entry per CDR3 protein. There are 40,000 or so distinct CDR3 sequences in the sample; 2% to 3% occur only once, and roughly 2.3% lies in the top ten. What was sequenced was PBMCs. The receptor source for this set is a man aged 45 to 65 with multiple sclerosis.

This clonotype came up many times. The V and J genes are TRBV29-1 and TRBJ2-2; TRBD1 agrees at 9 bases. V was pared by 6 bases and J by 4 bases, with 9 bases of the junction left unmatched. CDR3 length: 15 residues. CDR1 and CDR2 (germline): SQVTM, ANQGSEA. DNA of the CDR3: TGCAGCGTCCCGGGACAGGGATTAATCACCGGGGAGCTGTTTTTT. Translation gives CSVPGQGLITGELFF.

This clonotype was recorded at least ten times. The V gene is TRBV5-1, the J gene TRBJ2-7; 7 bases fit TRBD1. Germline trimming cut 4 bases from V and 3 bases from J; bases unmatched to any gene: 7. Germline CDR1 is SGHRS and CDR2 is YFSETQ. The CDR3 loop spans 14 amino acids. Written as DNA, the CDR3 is TGCGCCAGCAGCGCCCCGGACAGGAACTACGAGCAGTACTTC. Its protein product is CASSAPDRNYEQYF.

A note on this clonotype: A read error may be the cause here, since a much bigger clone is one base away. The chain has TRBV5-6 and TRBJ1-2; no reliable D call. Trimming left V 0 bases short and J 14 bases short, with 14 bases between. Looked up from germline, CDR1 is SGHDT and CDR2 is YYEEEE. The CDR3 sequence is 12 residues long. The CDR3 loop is CASSLVTPQGTF. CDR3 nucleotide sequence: TGTGCCAGCAGCTTGGTCACCCCCCAAGGGACCTTC.

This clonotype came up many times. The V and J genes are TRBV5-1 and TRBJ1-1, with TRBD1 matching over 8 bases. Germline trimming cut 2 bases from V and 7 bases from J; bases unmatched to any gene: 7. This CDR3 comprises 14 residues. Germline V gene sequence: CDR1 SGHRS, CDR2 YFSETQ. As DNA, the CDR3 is TGCGCCAGCAGCTTCGGACAGGGAAATGTTGAAGCTTTCTTT. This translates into CASSFGQGNVEAFF.

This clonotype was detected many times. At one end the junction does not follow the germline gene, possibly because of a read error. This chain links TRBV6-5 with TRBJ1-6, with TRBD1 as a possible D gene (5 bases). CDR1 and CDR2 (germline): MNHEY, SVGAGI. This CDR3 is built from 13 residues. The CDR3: CASSGQGNSPLNF. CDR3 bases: TGTGCCAGCAGTGGGCAGGGAAATTCACCCCTCAACTTT.

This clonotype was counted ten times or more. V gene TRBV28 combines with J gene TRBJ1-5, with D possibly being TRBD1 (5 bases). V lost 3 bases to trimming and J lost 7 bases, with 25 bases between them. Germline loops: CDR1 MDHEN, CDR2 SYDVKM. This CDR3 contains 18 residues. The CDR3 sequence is CASSFFWTSQRKVQPQHF. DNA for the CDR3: TGTGCCAGCAGTTTTTTTTGGACATCTCAAAGAAAGGTCCAGCCCCAGCATTTT.

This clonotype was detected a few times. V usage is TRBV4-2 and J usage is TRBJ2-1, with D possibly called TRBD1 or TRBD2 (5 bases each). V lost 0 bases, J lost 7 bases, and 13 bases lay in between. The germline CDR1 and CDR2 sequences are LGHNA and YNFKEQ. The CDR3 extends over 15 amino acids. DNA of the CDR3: TGTGCCAGCAGCCAAGATGAGAGGGGTGGGAATGAGCAGTTCTTC. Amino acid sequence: CASSQDERGGNEQFF.

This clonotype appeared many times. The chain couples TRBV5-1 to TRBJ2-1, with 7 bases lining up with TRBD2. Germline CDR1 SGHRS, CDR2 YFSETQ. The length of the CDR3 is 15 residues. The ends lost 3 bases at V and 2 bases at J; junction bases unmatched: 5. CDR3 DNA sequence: TGCGCCAGCAGCTCTGGCGGGGGAGCCTACAATGAGCAGTTCTTC. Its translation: CASSSGGGAYNEQFF. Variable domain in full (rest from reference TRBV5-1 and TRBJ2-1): KAGVTQTPRYLIKTRGQQVTLSCSPISGHRSVSWYQQTPGQGLQFLFEYFSETQRNKGNFPGRFSGRQFSNSRSEMNVSTLELGDSALYLCASSSGGGAYNEQFFGPGTRLTVL.

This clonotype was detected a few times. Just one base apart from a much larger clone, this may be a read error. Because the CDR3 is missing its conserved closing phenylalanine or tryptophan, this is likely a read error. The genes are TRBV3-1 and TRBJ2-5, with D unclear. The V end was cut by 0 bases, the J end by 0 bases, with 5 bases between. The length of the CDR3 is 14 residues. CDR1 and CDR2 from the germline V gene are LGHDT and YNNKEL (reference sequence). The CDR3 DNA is TGTGCCAGCAGCCAAGATCCATACCAAGAGACCCAGTACTGC. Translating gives CASSQDPYQETQYC.

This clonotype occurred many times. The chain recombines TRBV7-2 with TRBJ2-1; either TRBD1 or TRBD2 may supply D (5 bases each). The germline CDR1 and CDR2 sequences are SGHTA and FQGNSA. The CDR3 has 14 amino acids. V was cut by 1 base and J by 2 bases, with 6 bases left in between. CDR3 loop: CASSLGDPYNEQFF. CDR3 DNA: TGTGCCAGCAGCTTAGGGGACCCCTACAATGAGCAGTTCTTC.

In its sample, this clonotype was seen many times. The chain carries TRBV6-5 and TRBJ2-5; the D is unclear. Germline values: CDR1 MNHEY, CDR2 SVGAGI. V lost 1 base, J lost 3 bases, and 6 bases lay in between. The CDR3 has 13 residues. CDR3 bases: TGTGCCAGCAGTTACTTGCCCGAAGAGACCCAGTACTTC. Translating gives CASSYLPEETQYF.

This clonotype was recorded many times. In nucleotides, the CDR3 is TGTGCCAGCAGTTATGACAGGGGTGACTACGAGCAGTACTTC. It encodes CASSYDRGDYEQYF. The rearrangement uses TRBV27 and TRBJ2-7, with 8 bases aligning to TRBD1. This CDR3 has 14 amino acids. The ends lost 4 bases at V and 3 bases at J; junction bases unmatched: 5. Germline-derived CDR1 and CDR2 are MNHEY and SMNVEV (reference sequence).

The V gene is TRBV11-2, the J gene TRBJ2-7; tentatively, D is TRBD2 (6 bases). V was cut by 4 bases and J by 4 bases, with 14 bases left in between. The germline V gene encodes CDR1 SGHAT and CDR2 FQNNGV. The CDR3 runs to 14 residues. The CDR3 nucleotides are TGTGCCAGCAGCTCCGATAAAGGGAGGTACGAGCAGTACTTC. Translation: CASSSDKGRYEQYF.